Given below is one T cell receptor (beta chain) in context. Data came from immunoSEQ multiplex PCR; TCRdb stores just in-frame clones and leaves some out. The sample consists of approximately 250,000 clones, 80% to 95% of them appearing once. Assignments of participants to cohorts depended upon their own reported clinical history. This sample was taken from a study of blood T cell repertoires in COVID-19. V was shortened by 0 bases and J by 4 bases, with 12 bases between the two germline ends. This CDR3 spans 15 amino acids. Germline CDR1 SGHNT, CDR2 YYREEE (reference sequence). Sequences were obtained from PBMCs or T cells enriched from blood (not recorded which). This clonotype originated in a man aged 35-49 years who had been exposed to COVID-19. The chain recombines TRBV5-4 with TRBJ2-3, with D tentatively TRBD1 (5 bases). The CDR3 reads CASSLGQGRSDTQYF. Here the CDR3 DNA reads TGTGCCAGCAGCTTGGGTCAGGGAAGATCAGATACGCAGTATTTT. The entire variable domain, with the rest obtained from reference TRBV5-4 and TRBJ2-3, is as follows: ETGVTQSPTHLIKTRGQQVTLRCSSQSGHNTVSWYQQALGQGPQFIFQYYREEENGRGNFPPRFSGLQFPNYSSELNVNALELDDSALYLCASSLGQGRSDTQYFGPGTRLTVL.